Listed below are T cell receptor beta chains from one sample, sequenced in a study of identical twins. TCRdb independently ran MiXCR on the 5' RACE reads; one entry per CDR3 protein. The profile shows roughly 1,500,000 distinct CDR3 sequences, under 35% of them singletons. The source material was cord blood. The receptors come from a newborn girl in good health. Each CDR3 is given with its conserved first and last residue. A D gene is named only where the DNA matches it firmly. Clone size is shown for a subset of rows, as once, few, many or a class of expanded clone.

D | J | size | V | DNA | CDR3
TRBD2 | TRBJ2-7 | few | TRBV4-1 | TGCGCCAGCAGCCAAGATCGAGCGGGGCGCAGCTCCTACGAGCAGTACTTC | CASSQDRAGRSSYEQYF
TRBD1 | TRBJ2-5 | few | TRBV24-1 | TGTGCCACCAGTGATTCGGACAGGGGAGAGACCCAGTACTTC | CATSDSDRGETQYF
NA | TRBJ2-1 | many | TRBV29-1 | TGCAGCGTTGAAGGACCAAGGACACAGTCCAATGAGCAGTTCTTC | CSVEGPRTQSNEQFF
NA | TRBJ1-6 | NA | TRBV25-1 | TGTGCCAGCAGTGAAAGGGGGAGAGTTGGTAATTCACCCCTCCACTTT | CASSERGRVGNSPLHF
TRBD1 | TRBJ1-6 | NA | TRBV4-1 | TGCGCCAGCAGCCCCCGACAGGGAGGAAGGTATAATTCACCCCCCCACTTT | CASSPRQGGRYNSPPHF
TRBD2 | TRBJ2-1 | few | TRBV4-1 | TGCGCCAGCAGCCAAGATCTAAGAGTGGCTAGCGGCCTAAGCTCCTACAATGAGCAGTTCTTC | CASSQDLRVASGLSSYNEQFF
NA | TRBJ2-7 | NA | TRBV2 | TGTGCCAGCAGTGAAGTTGTGGGGCGGGTAGAGCAGTACTTC | CASSEVVGRVEQYF
NA | TRBJ2-7 | NA | TRBV4-1 | TGCGCCAGCAGCCAAAGTGGTTTCCGATACGGGTTTGGGAATGAGCAGTACTTC | CASSQSGFRYGFGNEQYF
NA | TRBJ2-7 | NA | TRBV20-1 | TGCAGTGCTGGACGCTATGAGCAGTACTTC | CSAGRYEQYF
NA | TRBJ1-5 | few | TRBV6-2/TRBV6-3 | TGTGCCAGCAGCCAGGGTATTTCTCAGCCCCAGCATTTT | CASSQGISQPQHF
TRBD2 | TRBJ2-1 | NA | TRBV3-1 | TGTGCCAGCAGCCAAATCGGCGGGAGAGAGTATTCGGGTTGGTTCAATGAGCAGTTCTTC | CASSQIGGREYSGWFNEQFF
NA | TRBJ2-1 | NA | TRBV2 | TGTGCCAGCAGTCAACAGGAAGAGGATGAGCAGTTCTTC | CASSQQEEDEQFF
NA | TRBJ1-6 | NA | TRBV14 | TGTGCCAGCAGCCGCAAACAGGGAGGCAATTCACCCCTCCACTTT | CASSRKQGGNSPLHF
TRBD2 | TRBJ2-5 | NA | TRBV28 | TGTGCCAGCAGTTTGCGGGGGGTTTCTCGGGAGACCCAGTACTTC | CASSLRGVSRETQYF
NA | TRBJ1-4 | NA | TRBV6-1 | TGTGCCAGCAGTGATGGTGGGGCAGGTGAAAAACTGTTTTTT | CASSDGGAGEKLFF
NA | TRBJ2-1 | NA | TRBV2 | TGTGCCAGCAGTGTCTGGGCTAATTTCCCCCCTCGGCGGTTCTTC | CASSVWANFPPRRFF
TRBD1 | TRBJ2-1 | few | TRBV29-1 | TGCAGCGTTGGGGGGACAGGGAGCTCCTACAATGAGCAGTTCTTC | CSVGGTGSSYNEQFF
TRBD1 | TRBJ1-6 | NA | TRBV3-1 | TGTGCCAGCACCCCGGGACAGTCGAATTCACCCCTCCACTTT | CASTPGQSNSPLHF
NA | TRBJ2-7 | many | TRBV5-1 | TGTGCCAGCAGTTTAGGGGTTGGACCCTACGAGCAGTACTTC | CASSLGVGPYEQYF
NA | TRBJ2-5 | few | TRBV28 | TGTGCCAGCAGTTTAAGGCTAGTGAGAAGGGAGACCCAGTACTTC | CASSLRLVRRETQYF
NA | TRBJ1-2 | NA | TRBV7-9 | TGTGCCAGCAGCTCTGTAAGGGGGGGATATGGCTACACCTTC | CASSSVRGGYGYTF
TRBD1 | TRBJ1-6 | NA | TRBV7-9 | TGTGCCAGCAGCTTAGGGGATCAGGGGGCCCCCCACTTT | CASSLGDQGAPHF
TRBD2 | TRBJ2-1 | few | TRBV20-1 | TGCAGTGCTAGCGTAGCGGGGTACAATGAGCAGTTCTTC | CSASVAGYNEQFF
TRBD2 | TRBJ2-7 | NA | TRBV29-1 | TGCAGCGTTGTGGGCGGGAGGAGCTCCTACAATGAGCAGTACTTC | CSVVGGRSSYNEQYF
NA | TRBJ2-7 | NA | TRBV20-1 | TGCAGTGCTATAGGGCAGTTAGACTACGAGCAGTACTTC | CSAIGQLDYEQYF
NA | TRBJ1-5 | NA | TRBV4-1 | TGCGCCAGCAGCCAAGGCGCATATCATAGCAATCAGCCCCAGCATTTT | CASSQGAYHSNQPQHF
TRBD1 | TRBJ1-1 | NA | TRBV28 | TGTGCCAGCAGTTTATGGTCTGGACAGGAGGCCACTGAAGCTTTCTTT | CASSLWSGQEATEAFF
NA | TRBJ2-3 | NA | TRBV2 | TGTGTCAGCAGGGGCGCAGATACGCAGTATTTT | CVSRGADTQYF
TRBD2 | TRBJ2-1 | few | TRBV5-4 | TGTGCCAGCAGCCAAGGGAGACTAGCGGGGACCAATGAGCAGTTCTTC | CASSQGRLAGTNEQFF
NA | TRBJ1-2 | NA | TRBV12-3/TRBV12-4 | TGTGCCAGCAGTTTCTTTCAGGGGCAATATGGCTACACCTTC | CASSFFQGQYGYTF
NA | TRBJ1-4 | few | TRBV20-1 | TGCAGTGCTGACAAGCCCGGCGCGAAAAAACTGTTTTTT | CSADKPGAKKLFF
NA | TRBJ1-1 | NA | TRBV29-1 | TGCAGCGTTGAAGATCGGGCCAGGGTGGACACTGAAGCTTTCTTT | CSVEDRARVDTEAFF
TRBD2 | TRBJ2-7 | NA | TRBV27 | TGTGCCACCACCAGGCTAGCGGGCTACGAGCAGTACTTC | CATTRLAGYEQYF
NA | TRBJ1-2 | NA | TRBV14 | TGTGCCAGCAGCCAAGCTTCCGTAAGCTACACCTTC | CASSQASVSYTF
NA | TRBJ2-1 | NA | TRBV2 | TGTGCCAGCAGTGCTTTTGCGCCATTATCCTACAATGAGCAGTTCTTC | CASSAFAPLSYNEQFF
NA | TRBJ2-7 | NA | TRBV7-2 | TGTGCCAGCAGCCCCCGTCTAGCGACCTCCTACGAGCAGTACTTC | CASSPRLATSYEQYF
NA | TRBJ2-1 | NA | TRBV29-1 | TGCAGCGTTGAGGGGGACTGCAGCTCCCACAATGAGCAGTTCTTC | CSVEGDCSSHNEQFF
NA | TRBJ1-1 | NA | TRBV29-1 | TGCAGCGCCGCCTACGCGGGAGAAGCTTTCTTT | CSAAYAGEAFF
NA | TRBJ2-3 | NA | TRBV20-1 | TGCAGTGCTACGAGATCCGCTCGCACAGATACGCAGTATTTT | CSATRSARTDTQYF
NA | TRBJ2-3 | NA | TRBV3-1 | TGTGCCAGCAGCCAAGTCTATACGGGGGGCTTTCCTAGCACAGATACGCAGTATTTT | CASSQVYTGGFPSTDTQYF
TRBD2 | TRBJ2-1 | NA | TRBV3-1 | TGTGCCAGCAGCCAAGTCTGGATTAGCGGGCCCAGCTCCTACAATGAGCACTTCTTC | CASSQVWISGPSSYNEHFF
TRBD1 | TRBJ1-2 | NA | TRBV12-3/TRBV12-4 | TGTGCCGGCAGTTACGCCCCCTTGACAGGGCTTAATGGCTACACCTTC | CAGSYAPLTGLNGYTF
NA | TRBJ2-6 | NA | TRBV7-9 | TGTGCCAGCACCTCTAAGTGGAGCTCTGGGGCCAACGTCCTGACTTTC | CASTSKWSSGANVLTF
NA | TRBJ2-7 | NA | TRBV29-1 | TGCAGCGTTGAAGATTGGACTGACAAAGCCCAGTACTTC | CSVEDWTDKAQYF
NA | TRBJ2-1 | once | TRBV20-1 | TGCAGTGCTAGATATCTCCGCGAGCAGTTCTTC | CSARYLREQFF
NA | TRBJ1-1 | NA | TRBV19 | TGTGCCAGTAGTAAGGGACGGAAGAACACTGAAGCTTTCTTT | CASSKGRKNTEAFF
TRBD2 | TRBJ2-3 | NA | TRBV12-3/TRBV12-4 | TGTGCCAGCAGGTCGACCGGGACTAGCGGATCGCAGTATTTT | CASRSTGTSGSQYF
NA | TRBJ2-7 | few | TRBV7-9 | TGTGCCAGCAGCTCGCTGCACTACGAGCAGTACTTC | CASSSLHYEQYF
NA | TRBJ2-3 | NA | TRBV5-1 | TGCGCCAGCAGCTCCTACCCCACAGATACGCAGTATTTT | CASSSYPTDTQYF
TRBD2 | TRBJ2-7 | NA | TRBV4-1 | TGCGTCGGCAGCCGCCTCGAAGGGAGGGCCAGTGGGTACGAGCAGTACTTC | CVGSRLEGRASGYEQYF
TRBD2 | TRBJ2-3 | many | TRBV9 | TGTGCCAGCAGCCCGGGACTAGCGACGCAGTATTTT | CASSPGLATQYF
NA | TRBJ1-2 | few | TRBV28 | TGTGCCAGCAGTTTACCATCGACAGATATCTATGGCTACACCTTC | CASSLPSTDIYGYTF
NA | TRBJ2-3 | few | TRBV20-1 | TGCAGTGCCCCCGCCGTCGATACCAAAAGTTCGGATACGCAGTATTTT | CSAPAVDTKSSDTQYF
TRBD2 | TRBJ2-7 | few | TRBV28 | TGTGCCGGCAGTCCCTACCTAGCGGGCACCTACGAGCAGTACTTC | CAGSPYLAGTYEQYF